The rows below give T cell receptor beta chains drawn from one sample of a study of shared clonotypes between healthy human individuals. Using immunoSEQ multiplex PCR, the repertoire was profiled, and TCRdb retains in-frame clones only, with some absent. The table records around 2.5 million clones, more than 85% of them present only once. The specimen was naive CD4+ T cells from PBMCs. Receptors were obtained from a man aged 18 to 29 in good health. Some clones in this sample may be carry-over from other donors' samples. Each CDR3 is given with its conserved first and last residue. Each record gives: V gene, D gene, clone size, J gene, CDR3 protein, CDR3 DNA. The D gene is left open where the match is weak. Size tells how often a clone was seen (once, few, many) or the class of an expanded clone, and some rows leave it out.

v_call: TRBV11-3
d_call: NA
clone_size: NA
j_call: TRBJ2-7
cdr3_aa: CASSLEGGLPYEQYF
cdr3_nt: TGTGCCAGCAGCTTAGAAGGGGGACTTCCGTACGAGCAGTACTTC

v_call: TRBV2
d_call: NA
clone_size: NA
j_call: TRBJ1-6
cdr3_aa: CASSVMRNSPLHF
cdr3_nt: TGTGCCAGCAGTGTTATGCGGAATTCACCCCTCCACTTT

v_call: TRBV5-1
d_call: NA
clone_size: NA
j_call: TRBJ2-1
cdr3_aa: CASALGSYNEQFF
cdr3_nt: TGCGCCAGCGCATTGGGCTCCTACAATGAGCAGTTCTTC

v_call: TRBV2
d_call: TRBD2
clone_size: NA
j_call: TRBJ2-3
cdr3_aa: CASSAETSGRVGDTQYF
cdr3_nt: TGTGCCAGCAGCGCCGAGACTAGCGGGAGGGTCGGAGATACGCAGTATTTT

v_call: TRBV15
d_call: TRBD2
clone_size: NA
j_call: TRBJ2-1
cdr3_aa: CATSRDRVEGLAGTDEQFF
cdr3_nt: TGTGCCACCAGCAGAGATCGGGTCGAAGGACTAGCGGGAACCGATGAGCAGTTCTTC

v_call: TRBV4-1
d_call: NA
clone_size: NA
j_call: TRBJ2-1
cdr3_aa: CASSQDGKQFF
cdr3_nt: TGCGCCAGCAGCCAAGACGGGAAGCAGTTCTTC

v_call: TRBV7-2
d_call: TRBD2
clone_size: NA
j_call: TRBJ2-3
cdr3_aa: CASSFIAGGWADTQYF
cdr3_nt: TGTGCCAGCAGCTTTATAGCGGGAGGATGGGCAGATACGCAGTATTTT

v_call: TRBV6-6
d_call: NA
clone_size: NA
j_call: TRBJ2-5
cdr3_aa: CASSYSWQNQETQYF
cdr3_nt: TGTGCCAGCAGTTACAGTTGGCAGAACCAAGAGACCCAGTACTTC

v_call: TRBV7-8
d_call: TRBD1
clone_size: NA
j_call: TRBJ1-5
cdr3_aa: CASSQGGNQPQHF
cdr3_nt: TGTGCCAGCAGCCAGGGGGGCAATCAGCCCCAGCATTTT

v_call: TRBV18
d_call: NA
clone_size: NA
j_call: TRBJ1-5
cdr3_aa: CASSPVGDGPKGPQHF
cdr3_nt: TGTGCCAGCTCACCAGTAGGGGACGGCCCGAAAGGGCCCCAGCATTTT

v_call: TRBV9
d_call: TRBD2
clone_size: NA
j_call: TRBJ2-3
cdr3_aa: CASSVGAGYSSDTQYF
cdr3_nt: TGTGCCAGCAGCGTAGGAGCGGGATACTCTAGCGATACGCAGTATTTT

v_call: TRBV29-1
d_call: TRBD1
clone_size: few
j_call: TRBJ1-1
cdr3_aa: CSVEGGSRDSSEAFF
cdr3_nt: TGCAGCGTTGAGGGAGGGTCTAGGGACAGTTCTGAAGCTTTCTTT

v_call: TRBV12-5
d_call: TRBD2
clone_size: NA
j_call: TRBJ2-1
cdr3_aa: CASAPPGLAGLSYNEQFF
cdr3_nt: TGTGCTAGTGCCCCCCCGGGACTAGCGGGATTATCCTACAATGAGCAGTTCTTC

v_call: TRBV6-5
d_call: NA
clone_size: NA
j_call: TRBJ2-3
cdr3_aa: CASSYGGRKTDTQYF
cdr3_nt: TGTGCCAGCAGTTACGGCGGGCGCAAAACAGATACGCAGTATTTT

v_call: TRBV4-3
d_call: NA
clone_size: NA
j_call: TRBJ1-1
cdr3_aa: CASSPRDGLDTEAFF
cdr3_nt: TGCGCCAGCAGCCCCAGGGACGGGCTGGACACTGAAGCTTTCTTT

v_call: TRBV11-2
d_call: TRBD2
clone_size: NA
j_call: TRBJ2-3
cdr3_aa: CASSLTSGLLTDTQYF
cdr3_nt: TGTGCCAGCAGCTTGACTAGCGGCCTTCTCACAGATACGCAGTATTTT

v_call: TRBV28
d_call: NA
clone_size: NA
j_call: TRBJ2-7
cdr3_aa: CASSRQLAYEQYF
cdr3_nt: TGTGCCAGCAGTCGGCAGCTTGCCTACGAGCAGTACTTC

v_call: TRBV9
d_call: NA
clone_size: NA
j_call: TRBJ1-5
cdr3_aa: CASSVGGADQPQHF
cdr3_nt: TGTGCCAGCAGCGTAGGGGGGGCTGATCAGCCCCAGCATTTT

v_call: TRBV28
d_call: NA
clone_size: NA
j_call: TRBJ2-1
cdr3_aa: CASTPPGGNEQFF
cdr3_nt: TGTGCCAGCACGCCTCCCGGGGGCAATGAGCAGTTCTTC

v_call: TRBV10-3
d_call: NA
clone_size: NA
j_call: TRBJ1-1
cdr3_aa: CAISRTGGTEAFF
cdr3_nt: TGTGCCATCAGTCGGACGGGGGGGACTGAAGCTTTCTTT

v_call: TRBV25-1
d_call: NA
clone_size: NA
j_call: TRBJ1-4
cdr3_aa: CASTGDDEKLFF
cdr3_nt: TGTGCCAGCACCGGGGATGATGAAAAACTGTTTTTT

v_call: TRBV25-1
d_call: NA
clone_size: NA
j_call: TRBJ2-7
cdr3_aa: CASSELGGNTYEQYF
cdr3_nt: TGTGCCAGCAGTGAATTGGGGGGAAACACCTACGAGCAGTACTTC

v_call: TRBV28
d_call: NA
clone_size: NA
j_call: TRBJ1-3
cdr3_aa: CAKEGSGNTIYF
cdr3_nt: TGTGCCAAGGAGGGCTCTGGAAACACCATATATTTT